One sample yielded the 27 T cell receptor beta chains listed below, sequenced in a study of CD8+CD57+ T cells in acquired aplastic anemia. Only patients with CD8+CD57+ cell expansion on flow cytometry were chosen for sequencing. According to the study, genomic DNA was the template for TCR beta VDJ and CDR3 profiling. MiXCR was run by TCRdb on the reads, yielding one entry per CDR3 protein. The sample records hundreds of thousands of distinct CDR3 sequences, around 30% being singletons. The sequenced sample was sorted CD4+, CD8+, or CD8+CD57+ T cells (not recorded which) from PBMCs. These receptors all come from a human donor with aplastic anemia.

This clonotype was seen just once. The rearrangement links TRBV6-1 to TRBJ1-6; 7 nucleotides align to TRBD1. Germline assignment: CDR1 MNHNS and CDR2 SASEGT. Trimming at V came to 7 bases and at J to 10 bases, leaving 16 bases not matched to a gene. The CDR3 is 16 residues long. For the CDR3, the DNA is TGTGCCAGCACTCCCAGGTGGGACAGCCTCAGGTCACCCCTCCACTTT. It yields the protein CASTPRWDSLRSPLHF.

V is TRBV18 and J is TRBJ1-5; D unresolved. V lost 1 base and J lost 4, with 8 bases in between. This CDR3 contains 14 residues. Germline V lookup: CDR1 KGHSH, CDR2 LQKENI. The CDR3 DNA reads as TGTGCCAGCTCACCACAGGACGGTAATCAGCCCCAGCATTTT. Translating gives CASSPQDGNQPQHF.

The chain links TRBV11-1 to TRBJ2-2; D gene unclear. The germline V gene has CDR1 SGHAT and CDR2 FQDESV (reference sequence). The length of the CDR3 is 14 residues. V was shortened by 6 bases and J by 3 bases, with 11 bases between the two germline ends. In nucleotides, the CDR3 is TGTGCCAGCAGACAGTCACCCGACACCGGGGAGCTGTTTTTT. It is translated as CASRQSPDTGELFF.

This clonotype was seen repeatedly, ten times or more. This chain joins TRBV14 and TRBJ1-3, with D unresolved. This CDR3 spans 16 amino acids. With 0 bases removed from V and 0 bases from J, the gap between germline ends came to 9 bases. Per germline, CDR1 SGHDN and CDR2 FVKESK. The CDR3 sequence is CASSQDLPHSGNTIYF. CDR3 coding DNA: TGTGCCAGCAGCCAAGATTTACCACACTCTGGAAACACCATATATTTT.

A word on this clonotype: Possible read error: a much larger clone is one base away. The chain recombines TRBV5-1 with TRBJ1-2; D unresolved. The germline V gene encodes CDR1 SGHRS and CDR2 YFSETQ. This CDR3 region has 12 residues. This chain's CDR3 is CASSTDHYGYAF. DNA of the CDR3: TGCGCCAGCAGCACGGATCACTATGGCTACGCCTTC.

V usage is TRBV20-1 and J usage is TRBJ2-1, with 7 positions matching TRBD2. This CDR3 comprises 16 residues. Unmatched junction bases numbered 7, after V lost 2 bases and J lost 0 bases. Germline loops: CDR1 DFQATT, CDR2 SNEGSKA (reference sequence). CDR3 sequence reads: CSARLSLARSYNEQFF. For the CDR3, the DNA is TGCAGTGCTAGACTATCACTAGCGCGCTCCTACAATGAGCAGTTCTTC.

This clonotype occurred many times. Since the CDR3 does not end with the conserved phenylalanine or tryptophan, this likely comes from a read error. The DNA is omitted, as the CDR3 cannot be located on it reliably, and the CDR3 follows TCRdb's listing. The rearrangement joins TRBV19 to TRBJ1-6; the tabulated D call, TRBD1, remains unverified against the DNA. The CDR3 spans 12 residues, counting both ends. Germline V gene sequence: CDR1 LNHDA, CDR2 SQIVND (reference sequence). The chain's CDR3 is CASSFPRTGGPR.

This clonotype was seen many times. CDR3 sequence: CASSDGPAQETQYF. The DNA of the CDR3 is TGTGCCAGCAGTGATGGGCCGGCCCAAGAGACCCAGTACTTC. The rearrangement joins TRBV2 to TRBJ2-5; D gene ambiguous. The V end was cut by 3 bases, the J end by 1 base, with 9 bases between. Germline-derived CDR1 and CDR2 are SNHLY and FYNNEI. The CDR3 runs to 14 residues.

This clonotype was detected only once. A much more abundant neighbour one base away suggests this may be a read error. CDR3 sequence: CSVGTSGGTGELLF. The CDR3 region has the DNA TGCAGCGTCGGGACTAGCGGGGGGACCGGGGAGCTGCTTTTT. The V gene is TRBV29-1, the J gene TRBJ2-2; 15 bases line up with TRBD2. Germline lookup yields CDR1 SQVTM and CDR2 ANQGSEA. The CDR3 has 14 amino acids.

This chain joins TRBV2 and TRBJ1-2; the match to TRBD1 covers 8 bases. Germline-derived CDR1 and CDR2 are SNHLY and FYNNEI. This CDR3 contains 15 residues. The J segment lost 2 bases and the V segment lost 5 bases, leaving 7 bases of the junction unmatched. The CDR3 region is CASSFTGGANYGYTF. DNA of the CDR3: TGTGCCAGCAGTTTTACAGGGGGTGCAAACTATGGCTACACCTTC.

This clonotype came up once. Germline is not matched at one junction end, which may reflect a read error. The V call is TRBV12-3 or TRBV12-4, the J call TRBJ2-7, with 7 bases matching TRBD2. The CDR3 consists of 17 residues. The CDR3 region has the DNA TGTGTCAGCAGTTTATTTATCGGCGGGGGACGGTCCTACGAGCAGTACTTC. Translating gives CVSSLFIGGGRSYEQYF.

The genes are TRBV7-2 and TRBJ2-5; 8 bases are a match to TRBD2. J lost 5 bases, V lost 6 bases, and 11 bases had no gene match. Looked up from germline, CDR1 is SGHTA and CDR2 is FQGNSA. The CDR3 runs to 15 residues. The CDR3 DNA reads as TGTGCCAGCAGGACCCCTGGCGGGAGGTTGGAGACCCAGTACTTC. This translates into CASRTPGGRLETQYF. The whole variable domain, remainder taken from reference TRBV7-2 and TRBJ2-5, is GAGVSQSPSNKVTEKGKDVELRCDPISGHTALYWYRQSLGQGLEFLIYFQGNSAPDKSGLPSDRFSAERTGGSVSTLTIQRTQQEDSAVYLCASRTPGGRLETQYFGPGTRLLVL.

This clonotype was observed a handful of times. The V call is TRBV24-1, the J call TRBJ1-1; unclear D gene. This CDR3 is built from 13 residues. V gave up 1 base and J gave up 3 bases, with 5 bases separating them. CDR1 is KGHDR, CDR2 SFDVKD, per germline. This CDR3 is CATSDLSHTEAFF. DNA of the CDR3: TGTGCCACCAGTGATTTAAGTCACACTGAAGCTTTCTTT.

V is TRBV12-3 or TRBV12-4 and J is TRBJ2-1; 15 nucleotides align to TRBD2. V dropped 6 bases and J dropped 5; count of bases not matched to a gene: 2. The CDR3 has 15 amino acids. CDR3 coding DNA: TGTGCCAGCAGCCGGACTAGCGGGAGGGACAATGAGCAGTTCTTC. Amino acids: CASSRTSGRDNEQFF.

The CDR3 bases are TGTGCCAGCAGGGACAGAGTCACCTACGAGCAGTACTTC. Translated: CASRDRVTYEQYF. V is TRBV2 and J is TRBJ2-7; weak D call: TRBD1 (6 bases). The CDR3 is 13 amino acids. Trimming stripped 6 bases from V and 2 bases from J, with 11 bases between. Germline V lookup: CDR1 SNHLY, CDR2 FYNNEI.

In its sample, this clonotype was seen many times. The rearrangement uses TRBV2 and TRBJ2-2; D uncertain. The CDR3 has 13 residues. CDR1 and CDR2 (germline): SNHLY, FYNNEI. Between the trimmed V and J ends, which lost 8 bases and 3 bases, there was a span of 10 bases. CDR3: CASGSGYTGELFF. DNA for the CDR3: TGTGCCAGCGGTTCAGGATACACCGGGGAGCTGTTTTTT.

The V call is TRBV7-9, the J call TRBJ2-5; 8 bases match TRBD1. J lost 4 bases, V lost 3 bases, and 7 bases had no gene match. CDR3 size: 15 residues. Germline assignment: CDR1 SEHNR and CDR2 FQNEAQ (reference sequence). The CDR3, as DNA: TGTGCCAGCAGCTTCCTCTCAGGGGGCGGAGAGACCCAGTACTTC. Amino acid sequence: CASSFLSGGGETQYF.

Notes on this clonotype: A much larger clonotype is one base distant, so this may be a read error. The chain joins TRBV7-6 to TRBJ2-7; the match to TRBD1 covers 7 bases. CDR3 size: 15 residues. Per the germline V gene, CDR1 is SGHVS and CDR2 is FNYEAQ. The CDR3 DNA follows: TGTGCCGGCAGCTTAGTAGGGGGCAATGACTACGAGCAGTACTTC. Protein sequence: CAGSLVGGNDYEQYF.

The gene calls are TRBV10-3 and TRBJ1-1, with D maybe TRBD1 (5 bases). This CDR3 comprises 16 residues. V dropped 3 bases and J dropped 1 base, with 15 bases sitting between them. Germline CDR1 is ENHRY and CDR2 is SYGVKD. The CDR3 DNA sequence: TGTGCCATCAGTGACTCGGGACGAGAGGAGAACACTGAAGCTTTCTTT. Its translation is CAISDSGREENTEAFF.

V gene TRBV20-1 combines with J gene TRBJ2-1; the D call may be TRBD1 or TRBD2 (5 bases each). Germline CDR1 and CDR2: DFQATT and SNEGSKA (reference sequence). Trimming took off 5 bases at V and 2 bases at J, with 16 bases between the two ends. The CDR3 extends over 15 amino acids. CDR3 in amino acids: CSARPLRGTYNEQFF. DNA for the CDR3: TGCAGTGCTCGACCTTTACGGGGCACCTACAATGAGCAGTTCTTC.

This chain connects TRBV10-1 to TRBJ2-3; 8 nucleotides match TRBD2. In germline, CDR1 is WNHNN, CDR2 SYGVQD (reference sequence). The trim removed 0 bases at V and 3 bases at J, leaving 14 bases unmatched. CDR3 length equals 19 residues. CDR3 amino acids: CASSESTLGLKRETDTQYF. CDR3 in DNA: TGCGCCAGCAGTGAGTCGACTCTAGGGCTTAAGCGGGAGACAGATACGCAGTATTTT.

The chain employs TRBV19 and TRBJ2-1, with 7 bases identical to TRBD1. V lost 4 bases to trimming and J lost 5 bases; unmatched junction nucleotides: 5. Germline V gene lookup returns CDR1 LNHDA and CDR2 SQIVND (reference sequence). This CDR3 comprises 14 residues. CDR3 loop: CASSNRTGHNEQFF. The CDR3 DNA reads TGTGCCAGTAGTAACAGGACAGGACACAATGAGCAGTTCTTC.

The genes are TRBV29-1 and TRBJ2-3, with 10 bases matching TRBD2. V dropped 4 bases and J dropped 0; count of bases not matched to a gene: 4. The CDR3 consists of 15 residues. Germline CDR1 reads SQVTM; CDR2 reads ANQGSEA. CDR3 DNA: TGCAGCGTTGGCGTACTAGCGGGGAGCACAGATACGCAGTATTTT. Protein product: CSVGVLAGSTDTQYF.

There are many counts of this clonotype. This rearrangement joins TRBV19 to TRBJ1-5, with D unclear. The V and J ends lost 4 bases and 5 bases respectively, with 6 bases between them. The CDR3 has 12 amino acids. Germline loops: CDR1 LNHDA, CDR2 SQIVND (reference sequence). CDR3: CASSTADQPQHF. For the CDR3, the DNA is TGTGCCAGTAGTACAGCCGATCAGCCCCAGCATTTT. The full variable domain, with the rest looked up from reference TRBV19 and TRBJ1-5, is DGGITQSPKYLFRKEGQNVTLSCEQNLNHDAMYWYRQDPGQGLRLIYYSQIVNDFQKGDIAEGYSVSREKKESFPLTVTSAQKNPTAFYLCASSTADQPQHFGDGTRLSIL.

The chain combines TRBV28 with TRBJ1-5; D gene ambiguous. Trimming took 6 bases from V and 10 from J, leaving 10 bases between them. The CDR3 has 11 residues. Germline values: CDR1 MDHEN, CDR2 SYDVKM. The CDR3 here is CASSPLGPQHF. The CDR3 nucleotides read TGTGCCAGCAGCCCCTTAGGACCCCAGCATTTT.

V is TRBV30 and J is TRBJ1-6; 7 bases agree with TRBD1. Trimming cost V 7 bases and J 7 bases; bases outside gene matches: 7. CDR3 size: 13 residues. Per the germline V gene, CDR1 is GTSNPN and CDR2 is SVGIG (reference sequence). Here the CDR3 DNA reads TGTGCCTTCCGACAGGGATCGAATTCACCCCTCCACTTT. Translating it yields CAFRQGSNSPLHF.

CDR3 in amino acids: CATSSLVSGISYEQYF. CDR3 in DNA: TGTGCCACCAGCAGTTTAGTGAGCGGGATCTCCTACGAGCAGTACTTC. The V and J genes are TRBV15 and TRBJ2-7, with 7 bases matching TRBD2. V trimming: 3 bases; J trimming: 0 bases; junction bases outside the gene matches: 8. Germline V gene lookup returns CDR1 LNHNV and CDR2 YYDKDF (reference sequence). The CDR3 extends over 16 amino acids.